The 27 T cell receptor beta chains presented below share a single source sample, sequenced in a study of preoperative IRX-2 immunotherapy in early breast cancer (dated 2019 in TCRdb). Reading the label with the study, this specimen's treatment or condition is: preoperative locoregional IRX-2 cytokine immunotherapy. The library was built by means of the immunoSEQ multiplex PCR assay. TCRdb's version of the immuneACCESS table is confined to in-frame rearrangements and falls short of the full clone set. An unresolved V gene accounts for under half of the shortfall where checked; the remainder is of unknown origin. The sample table holds some 59,000 clones, of which roughly 94% were seen once. The ten most abundant clones make up roughly 1.7% of the sample. Sample acquisition took place from a patient treated with IRX-2 immunotherapy. The source is a human donor with breast cancer.

The chain recombines TRBV29-1 with TRBJ2-5; no clear D. Trimming stripped 3 bases from V and 2 bases from J, with 13 bases between. Germline lookup yields CDR1 SQVTM and CDR2 ANQGSEA. The CDR3 totals 14 residues. CDR3 bases: TGCAGCGTTGACAGACGAGCCTTACAAGAGACCCAGTACTTC. Translated, it gives CSVDRRALQETQYF.

The chain couples TRBV9 to TRBJ2-7; 8 nucleotides match TRBD1. Germline V lookup: CDR1 SGDLS, CDR2 YYNGEE. This CDR3 has 15 residues. Trimming took 0 bases from V and 4 from J; bases not matched to a gene: 6. The CDR3 DNA reads TGTGCCAGCAGCGTAGCTCCCAGGGGGCAATACGAGCAGTACTTC. Translation: CASSVAPRGQYEQYF. Using reference TRBV9 and TRBJ2-7 for the parts outside the CDR3, the full variable domain is DSGVTQTPKHLITATGQRVTLRCSPRSGDLSVYWYQQSLDQGLQFLIQYYNGEERAKGNILERFSAQQFPDLHSELNLSSLELGDSALYFCASSVAPRGQYEQYFGPGTRLTVT.

This chain joins TRBV16 and TRBJ2-1; D is unresolved. CDR1 is KGHSY and CDR2 is FQNENV in the germline V gene. CDR3 length: 12 residues. Trimming left V 1 base short and J 9 bases short, with 7 bases between. CDR3 sequence (DNA): TGTGCCAGCAGCCAATATCGTGTTGAGCAGTTCTTC. Encoded protein: CASSQYRVEQFF. Drawing the rest from reference TRBV16 and TRBJ2-1, the complete variable domain is GEEVAQTPKHLVRGEGQKAKLYCAPIKGHSYVFWYQQVLKNEFKFLISFQNENVFDETGMPKERFSAKCLPNSPCSLEIQATKLEDSAVYFCASSQYRVEQFFGPGTRLTVL.

The V gene is TRBV28, the J gene TRBJ2-3; D remains ambiguous. V lost 4 bases and J lost 3, with 8 bases in between. The germline V gene encodes CDR1 MDHEN and CDR2 SYDVKM. The CDR3 runs 13 residues. CDR3 in amino acids: CASSSPPTDTQYF. The CDR3 region has the DNA TGTGCCAGCAGTTCGCCCCCGACAGATACGCAGTATTTT. The full variable domain, rest sourced from reference TRBV28 and TRBJ2-3, is DVKVTQSSRYLVKRTGEKVFLECVQDMDHENMFWYRQDPGLGLRLIYFSYDVKMKEKGDIPEGYSVSREKKERFSLILESASTNQTSMYLCASSSPPTDTQYFGPGTRLTVL.

This chain joins TRBV11-1 and TRBJ2-1; TRBD2 matches 8 bases. The CDR3 covers 15 residues. V lost 4 bases, J lost 8 bases, and 10 bases stayed unmatched. Germline values: CDR1 SGHAT, CDR2 FQDESV (reference sequence). DNA for the CDR3: TGTGCCAGCAGCTATATACTAGCGGAGGGCGATGAGCAGTTCTTC. It translates to CASSYILAEGDEQFF.

The chain combines TRBV7-9 with TRBJ2-1; D is possibly TRBD2 (5 bases). V shed 3 bases and J shed 1 base, with 7 bases lying between them. The germline V gene has CDR1 SEHNR and CDR2 FQNEAQ (reference sequence). The CDR3 consists of 14 residues. The DNA of the CDR3 is TGTGCCAGCAGCTTGGGCGGGTCCTACAATGAGCAGTTCTTC. Residues: CASSLGGSYNEQFF.

This sequence joins TRBV6-1 and TRBJ1-6; D is possibly TRBD1 (5 bases). The germline V gene has CDR1 MNHNS and CDR2 SASEGT. This CDR3 is built from 15 residues. Trimming pared 6 bases from V and 5 bases from J, leaving 14 bases between. The CDR3 DNA sequence: TGTGCCAGCAGGCAGGGTTTCCTAGATAATTCACCCCTCCACTTT. This translates into CASRQGFLDNSPLHF.

The genes are TRBV5-1 and TRBJ1-1; D remains unclear. V lost 5 bases, J lost 2 bases, and 10 bases lay in between. CDR3 length: 13 amino acids. CDR1 and CDR2 from the germline V gene are SGHRS and YFSETQ. CDR3 loop: CASRSTANTEAFF. The CDR3 bases are TGCGCCAGCAGGTCCACAGCTAACACTGAAGCTTTCTTT.

The CDR3 loop reads CAWKATSSTDTQYF. In DNA, the CDR3 is TGTGCCTGGAAAGCGACTAGCAGCACAGATACGCAGTATTTT. J is TRBJ2-3 and V is TRBV30, with 7 bases matching TRBD2. From germline, CDR1 is GTSNPN and CDR2 SVGIG (reference sequence). The CDR3 spans 14 residues. With V trimmed by 4 bases and J by 0 bases, 4 bases remained unmatched.

The V call is TRBV4-3, the J call TRBJ2-1, with 7 bases aligning to TRBD1. The V gene end was trimmed by 1 base and the J gene end by 2 bases; junction bases not matched to a gene: 8. CDR1 and CDR2 from the germline V gene are LGHNA and YSLEER. The length of the CDR3 is 17 residues. The CDR3 loop is CASSQAGFGTAYNEQFF. The CDR3 DNA follows: TGCGCCAGCAGCCAAGCGGGATTCGGGACAGCCTACAATGAGCAGTTCTTC.

The genes are TRBV27 and TRBJ2-2; 10 bases match TRBD2. J was trimmed by 7 bases and V by 7 bases; bases with no gene match: 21. Germline V CDR1 and CDR2: MNHEY, SMNVEV (reference sequence). CDR3 length equals 19 residues. CDR3 sequence (DNA): TGTGCCAGCACTCAAAGCCCGCAGCGAGCGGGGGGGTGGATCGGGGAGCTGTTTTTT. Translating it yields CASTQSPQRAGGWIGELFF.

The chain couples TRBV6-5 to TRBJ1-5, with D possibly matching TRBD1 (5 bases). The CDR3 has 15 amino acids. Trimming removed 6 bases from V and 1 base from J, with 13 bases in between. In germline, CDR1 is MNHEY, CDR2 SVGAGI. This CDR3 reads CASRPGTGSNQPQHF. The CDR3, as DNA: TGTGCCAGCAGACCCGGGACGGGGAGCAATCAGCCCCAGCATTTT.

The J gene is TRBJ1-5, the V gene TRBV18; D might be TRBD1 (5 bases). The CDR3 loop spans 15 amino acids. The V end was cut by 2 bases, the J end by 7 bases, with 15 bases between. Germline CDR1 KGHSH, CDR2 LQKENI. The CDR3 reads CASSPIGGVGQPQHF. The CDR3, as DNA: TGTGCCAGCTCACCAATTGGAGGGGTCGGGCAGCCCCAGCATTTT.

V gene TRBV7-2 combines with J gene TRBJ1-2; tentatively, D is TRBD1 (5 bases). The CDR3 length is 15 residues. Germline loops: CDR1 SGHTA, CDR2 FQGNSA. V lost 2 bases and J lost 7, with 17 bases in between. The chain's CDR3 is CASSLRGRVKGGYTF. In DNA, the CDR3 is TGTGCCAGCAGCTTAAGGGGCCGGGTGAAAGGTGGCTACACCTTC.

The gene calls are TRBV28 and TRBJ2-5; 8 positions match TRBD2. The J segment lost 5 bases and the V segment lost 10 bases, leaving 6 bases of the junction unmatched. CDR1 and CDR2 from the germline V gene are MDHEN and SYDVKM. This CDR3 is built from 12 residues. The CDR3 DNA sequence: TGTGCCACCCGTTCGGGGGGGGAGACCCAGTACTTC. This sequence encodes CATRSGGETQYF.

This clone was counted once. The rearrangement uses TRBV28 and TRBJ2-3, with 10 positions matching TRBD2. Per the germline V gene, CDR1 is MDHEN and CDR2 is SYDVKM. V trimming: 3 bases; J trimming: 4 bases; junction bases outside the gene matches: 10. The length of the CDR3 is 17 residues. The CDR3 region is CASSFTGAGGSPDTQYF. The CDR3, as DNA: TGTGCCAGCAGTTTCACCGGAGCGGGAGGGTCCCCAGATACGCAGTATTTT.

The DNA of the CDR3 is TGTGCCAGCGGATCCGGGACTGGAAACACCATATATTTT. This sequence encodes CASGSGTGNTIYF. The V and J genes are TRBV2 and TRBJ1-3; D unclear. CDR1 and CDR2 (germline): SNHLY, FYNNEI. The CDR3 consists of 13 residues. V lost 8 bases, J lost 2 bases, and 10 bases lay in between.

The chain links TRBV25-1 to TRBJ2-4; D uncertain. The CDR3 spans 14 residues. V lost 3 bases and J lost 3, with 9 bases in between. Germline V CDR1 and CDR2: MGHDK, SYGVNS. The CDR3 nucleotides are TGTGCCAGCAGTGAGCGCGGTTTCAAAAACATTCAGTACTTC. Amino acids: CASSERGFKNIQYF. Drawing the rest from reference TRBV25-1 and TRBJ2-4, the complete variable domain is EADIYQTPRYLVIGTGKKITLECSQTMGHDKMYWYQQDPGMELHLIHYSYGVNSTEKGDLSSESTVSRIRTEHFPLTLESARPSHTSQYLCASSERGFKNIQYFGAGTRLSVL.

The J gene is TRBJ2-7, the V gene TRBV30; TRBD1 is a possible D gene (6 bases). Germline V lookup: CDR1 GTSNPN, CDR2 SVGIG (reference sequence). The CDR3 consists of 14 residues. The germline V and J ends were trimmed by 5 bases and 3 bases, with 17 bases remaining between them. CDR3 region: CAWGRRQGNYEQYF. In nucleotides, the CDR3 is TGTGCCTGGGGGAGAAGGCAGGGGAACTACGAGCAGTACTTC.

This sequence joins TRBV18 and TRBJ2-1, with 11 bases fitting TRBD1. The CDR3 extends over 18 amino acids. CDR1 and CDR2 (germline): KGHSH, LQKENI. The ends lost 4 bases at V and 7 bases at J; junction bases unmatched: 15. CDR3 DNA sequence: TGTGCCAGCTCACTCACCGGTTCGGGACAGGGGGTGGAGAATGAGCAGTTCTTC. Translation gives CASSLTGSGQGVENEQFF.

The chain has TRBV19 and TRBJ2-5; TRBD1 agrees at 10 bases. From germline, CDR1 is LNHDA and CDR2 SQIVND (reference sequence). With 5 bases clipped from V and 4 bases from J, the junction kept 10 bases outside the gene matches. The CDR3 runs 16 residues. The CDR3: CASSGFPGQGLETQYF. CDR3 coding DNA: TGTGCCAGTAGTGGCTTTCCGGGACAGGGGTTAGAGACCCAGTACTTC.

The rearrangement uses TRBV9 and TRBJ1-4, with D possibly being TRBD1 (5 bases). The CDR3 is made up of 12 amino acids. Germline loops: CDR1 SGDLS, CDR2 YYNGEE. V was pared by 2 bases and J by 8 bases, with 7 bases between. Here the CDR3 reads CASSVSGEKLFF. The CDR3 bases are TGTGCCAGCAGCGTTTCAGGGGAAAAACTGTTTTTT. Supplemented by reference TRBV9 and TRBJ1-4, the full variable domain reads DSGVTQTPKHLITATGQRVTLRCSPRSGDLSVYWYQQSLDQGLQFLIQYYNGEERAKGNILERFSAQQFPDLHSELNLSSLELGDSALYFCASSVSGEKLFFGSGTQLSVL.

The V call is TRBV4-1, the J call TRBJ2-7, with 7 bases fitting TRBD1. With 1 base clipped from V and 3 bases from J, the junction kept 3 bases outside the gene matches. The germline CDR1 and CDR2 sequences are MGHRA and YSYEKL. The CDR3 covers 14 residues. CDR3 sequence (DNA): TGCGCCAGCAGCCAAGGACAGGGTATCTACGAGCAGTACTTC. It encodes CASSQGQGIYEQYF.

CDR3 sequence (DNA): TGTGCCAGCGGCACAGGGGACTTTAACTATGGCTACACCTTC. Amino acids: CASGTGDFNYGYTF. The rearrangement uses TRBV7-9 and TRBJ1-2, with TRBD1 matching 7 bases. Per the germline V gene, CDR1 is SEHNR and CDR2 is FQNEAQ (reference sequence). This CDR3 contains 14 residues. The ends lost 8 bases at V and 1 base at J; junction bases unmatched: 7.

The chain links TRBV5-1 to TRBJ2-3, with D perhaps TRBD2 (5 bases). The CDR3 runs to 14 residues. V dropped 0 bases and J dropped 6 bases, with 11 bases sitting between them. Germline values: CDR1 SGHRS, CDR2 YFSETQ. CDR3 in DNA: TGCGCCAGCAGCTTGGCCGACTACTCCGATACGCAGTATTTT. Translated, it gives CASSLADYSDTQYF.

The chain joins TRBV11-1 to TRBJ2-5, with a weak D call TRBD1 (6 bases). The ends were cut back, 2 bases at V and 7 bases at J, with 26 bases in the middle. Germline values: CDR1 SGHAT, CDR2 FQDESV (reference sequence). CDR3 size: 18 residues. The CDR3 DNA is TGTGCCAGCAGCTTACAGGGGACGATTGGACGGCGTTTCGGGACCCAGTACTTC. This gives the protein CASSLQGTIGRRFGTQYF.

The genes are TRBV4-2 and TRBJ2-1; the match to TRBD1 covers 8 bases. The ends lost 4 bases at V and 8 bases at J; junction bases unmatched: 10. CDR1 LGHNA and CDR2 YNFKEQ come from the germline V gene. The CDR3 runs 15 residues. The DNA of the CDR3 is TGTGCCAGCAGCCTAGAGACGGACAGGGATTATGAGCAGTTCTTC. Translation: CASSLETDRDYEQFF.